These T cell receptor beta chains were read from a single sample in a study of blood T cell repertoires in COVID-19. Some clones are missing from TCRdb's copy, which holds only in-frame ones; the method was immunoSEQ multiplex PCR. The top ten hold around 7% of the sample, which has roughly 230,000 clones, 80% to 90% seen once. The specimen was PBMCs or T cells enriched from blood (not recorded which). These receptors all come from a man aged 30 to 39 in a cohort exposed to, infected with or recovered from COVID-19 (not recorded which). CDR3s include the opening cysteine and the closing phenylalanine or tryptophan. The order of the fields is J gene, clone size, D gene, V gene, CDR3 protein, CDR3 DNA. A D gene is named only where the DNA matches it firmly. The size field is filled for only some rows; it gives once, few, many or a size class.

J: TRBJ1-1
size: .
D: .
V: TRBV12-5
CDR3: CASGSGGNTEAFF
DNA: TGTGCTAGTGGCTCGGGGGGGAACACTGAAGCTTTCTTT

J: TRBJ2-7
size: .
D: TRBD2
V: TRBV6-2/TRBV6-3
CDR3: CASSYPGGTYEQYF
DNA: TGTGCCAGCAGTTATCCGGGAGGTACCTACGAGCAGTACTTC

J: TRBJ1-6
size: .
D: TRBD1
V: TRBV5-8
CDR3: CASSPLDRVSPLHF
DNA: TGTGCCAGCAGCCCTCTAGACAGGGTTTCACCCCTCCACTTT

J: TRBJ1-6
size: once
D: TRBD1
V: TRBV7-2
CDR3: CASSFTRDSINSPLHF
DNA: TGTGCCAGCAGTTTTACCCGGGACAGTATCAATTCACCCCTCCACTTT

J: TRBJ2-5
size: .
D: TRBD2
V: TRBV28
CDR3: CASSPLAGAMYQETQYF
DNA: TGTGCCAGCAGTCCGCTAGCGGGAGCGATGTACCAAGAGACCCAGTACTTC

J: TRBJ2-1
size: .
D: TRBD1
V: TRBV4-1
CDR3: CASSQEGQGFPYNEQFF
DNA: TGCGCCAGCAGCCAAGAGGGACAGGGGTTTCCCTACAATGAGCAGTTCTTC

J: TRBJ1-1
size: .
D: .
V: TRBV10-3
CDR3: CAISESRYTEAFF
DNA: TGTGCCATCAGTGAGTCGCGGTACACTGAAGCTTTCTTT

J: TRBJ2-7
size: .
D: TRBD1
V: TRBV6-5
CDR3: CASLTGDSYEQYF
DNA: TGTGCCAGCCTGACAGGGGACTCCTACGAGCAGTACTTC

J: TRBJ2-3
size: .
D: .
V: TRBV12-5
CDR3: CASGLSPSRGYTDTQYF
DNA: TGTGCTAGTGGTTTGTCCCCTTCGCGAGGCTACACAGATACGCAGTATTTT

J: TRBJ2-7
size: .
D: TRBD1
V: TRBV7-9
CDR3: CASSSGQSNPYEQYF
DNA: TGTGCCAGCAGCTCGGGACAGTCAAACCCCTACGAGCAGTACTTC

J: TRBJ2-7
size: .
D: TRBD1
V: TRBV13
CDR3: CASSSSKQGTSSYEQYF
DNA: TGTGCCAGCAGCTCGAGCAAACAGGGGACCTCAAGCTACGAGCAGTACTTC

J: TRBJ2-7
size: .
D: TRBD2
V: TRBV6-5
CDR3: CASRLAGGNEQYF
DNA: TGTGCCAGCAGGCTAGCGGGGGGGAACGAGCAGTACTTC

J: TRBJ2-7
size: once
D: .
V: TRBV9
CDR3: CASSVEGRGDEQYF
DNA: TGTGCCAGCAGCGTAGAGGGGAGGGGGGACGAGCAGTACTTC

J: TRBJ2-1
size: .
D: .
V: TRBV19
CDR3: CASSISGGEQFF
DNA: TGTGCCAGTAGTATCAGTGGCGGAGAGCAGTTCTTC

J: TRBJ1-2
size: .
D: .
V: TRBV9
CDR3: CASSVDQGFGYGYTF
DNA: TGTGCCAGCAGCGTAGATCAGGGGTTCGGCTATGGCTACACCTTC

J: TRBJ1-5
size: .
D: .
V: TRBV19
CDR3: CASRRGGQPQHF
DNA: TGTGCCAGCAGGAGGGGTGGTCAGCCCCAGCATTTT

J: TRBJ1-5
size: few
D: .
V: TRBV28
CDR3: CASSLGGSRSINQPQHF
DNA: TGTGCCAGCAGCCTAGGGGGTTCTCGAAGTATTAATCAGCCCCAGCATTTT

J: TRBJ2-1
size: .
D: .
V: TRBV27
CDR3: CASSAFREQFF
DNA: TGTGCCAGCAGTGCCTTTCGGGAGCAGTTCTTC

J: TRBJ2-4
size: .
D: .
V: TRBV7-9
CDR3: CASSRGEAAKNIQYF
DNA: TGTGCCAGCAGCCGGGGTGAGGCGGCCAAAAACATTCAGTACTTC

J: TRBJ1-6
size: .
D: TRBD1
V: TRBV6-1
CDR3: CASSAQQGNRNSPLHF
DNA: TGTGCCAGCAGTGCCCAACAGGGGAATAGGAATTCACCCCTCCACTTT

J: TRBJ1-2
size: .
D: .
V: TRBV7-9
CDR3: CASPEVDYGYTF
DNA: TGTGCCAGTCCCGAGGTGGACTATGGCTACACCTTC

J: TRBJ2-1
size: .
D: .
V: TRBV11-3
CDR3: CASSFYGGDDEQFF
DNA: TGTGCCAGCAGCTTCTACGGGGGAGACGATGAGCAGTTCTTC

J: TRBJ2-1
size: .
D: TRBD2
V: TRBV12-3/TRBV12-4
CDR3: CASSVLAVDEQFF
DNA: TGTGCCAGCAGCGTACTAGCGGTCGATGAGCAGTTCTTC

J: TRBJ2-1
size: .
D: TRBD1
V: TRBV9
CDR3: CASSSTGTGVSEQFF
DNA: TGTGCCAGCAGCTCCACCGGGACAGGGGTAAGTGAGCAGTTCTTC

J: TRBJ1-5
size: .
D: TRBD1
V: TRBV7-8
CDR3: CASSGRDRGLLSNQPQHF
DNA: TGTGCCAGCAGCGGCCGGGACAGGGGTCTTTTGAGCAATCAGCCCCAGCATTTT

J: TRBJ1-1
size: .
D: .
V: TRBV15
CDR3: CATSRLTGLRTEAFF
DNA: TGTGCCACCAGCAGACTAACAGGCCTACGAACTGAAGCTTTCTTT

J: TRBJ2-5
size: .
D: TRBD1
V: TRBV5-1
CDR3: CASSLVTGDRGTWETQYF
DNA: TGCGCCAGCAGCTTGGTAACAGGGGACAGGGGGACGTGGGAGACCCAGTACTTC

J: TRBJ1-5
size: .
D: .
V: TRBV27
CDR3: CASRMGGEVGNQPQHF
DNA: TGTGCCAGCAGGATGGGGGGGGAAGTTGGCAATCAGCCCCAGCATTTT

J: TRBJ2-3
size: .
D: TRBD1
V: TRBV5-1
CDR3: CASGRDRDTDTQYF
DNA: TGCGCCAGCGGCCGGGACAGGGATACAGATACGCAGTATTTT

J: TRBJ1-6
size: .
D: .
V: TRBV5-6
CDR3: CASSLSGGSYNSPLHF
DNA: TGTGCCAGCAGCTTGTCCGGGGGCTCCTATAATTCACCCCTCCACTTT

J: TRBJ1-2
size: .
D: TRBD1
V: TRBV6-6
CDR3: CASSRRDRTTSNYGYTF
DNA: TGTGCCAGCAGTCGACGGGACAGAACAACCTCTAACTATGGCTACACCTTC

J: TRBJ2-3
size: .
D: .
V: TRBV9
CDR3: CASSGGELNTDTQYF
DNA: TGTGCCAGCAGCGGGGGGGAACTGAACACAGATACGCAGTATTTT

J: TRBJ2-1
size: .
D: TRBD2
V: TRBV3-1/TRBV3-2
CDR3: CASSQDRLAGDRGNEQFF
DNA: TGTGCCAGCAGCCAAGATCGACTAGCGGGAGATCGGGGGAATGAGCAGTTCTTC

J: TRBJ1-1
size: .
D: .
V: TRBV2
CDR3: CASSNRMNTEAFF
DNA: TGTGCCAGCAGTAACAGGATGAACACTGAAGCTTTCTTT

J: TRBJ2-1
size: .
D: .
V: TRBV4-1
CDR3: CASSLGLLRDEQFF
DNA: TGCGCCAGCAGCCTCGGACTTCTACGGGATGAGCAGTTCTTC

J: TRBJ2-7
size: .
D: .
V: TRBV3-1/TRBV3-2
CDR3: CASSLAPRSPLLYEQYF
DNA: TGTGCCAGCAGCCTGGCCCCGAGGTCCCCTTTATTGTACGAGCAGTACTTC

J: TRBJ2-2
size: .
D: TRBD2
V: TRBV29-1
CDR3: CSVRTSGNTGELFF
DNA: TGCAGCGTCCGGACTAGCGGGAACACCGGGGAGCTGTTTTTT

J: TRBJ1-2
size: .
D: TRBD1
V: TRBV6-5
CDR3: CASSPDRVNYGYTF
DNA: TGTGCCAGCAGCCCAGACAGGGTTAACTATGGCTACACCTTC

J: TRBJ1-2
size: .
D: .
V: TRBV24-1
CDR3: CATSDLGREGYTF
DNA: TGTGCCACCAGTGATTTGGGCAGGGAAGGCTACACCTTC

J: TRBJ1-2
size: once
D: .
V: TRBV4-2
CDR3: CASSLDRTTNYGYTF
DNA: TGTGCCAGCAGCCTCGACAGGACCACTAACTATGGCTACACCTTC

J: TRBJ1-1
size: .
D: TRBD1
V: TRBV19
CDR3: CASSGDSYTEAFF
DNA: TGTGCCAGTAGCGGGGACAGTTACACTGAAGCTTTCTTT

J: TRBJ2-3
size: .
D: TRBD2
V: TRBV7-2
CDR3: CASSLSRRLAGATDTQYF
DNA: TGTGCCAGCAGCTTATCCCGGAGACTAGCGGGAGCCACAGATACGCAGTATTTT

J: TRBJ2-3
size: .
D: .
V: TRBV11-2
CDR3: CASSQDIYYTDTQYF
DNA: TGTGCCAGCAGCCAGGACATATATTACACAGATACGCAGTATTTT

J: TRBJ1-2
size: .
D: .
V: TRBV7-9
CDR3: CAGGGLGYGYTF
DNA: TGTGCTGGGGGGGGGCTCGGCTATGGCTACACCTTC

J: TRBJ2-7
size: once
D: TRBD1
V: TRBV15
CDR3: CATSRDPNRGSSYEQYF
DNA: TGTGCCACCAGCAGAGACCCAAACAGGGGGAGCTCCTACGAGCAGTACTTC

J: TRBJ2-1
size: .
D: .
V: TRBV2
CDR3: CASSEILAQPYNEQFF
DNA: TGTGCCAGCAGTGAAATACTAGCCCAACCCTACAATGAGCAGTTCTTC

J: TRBJ1-3
size: .
D: .
V: TRBV29-1
CDR3: CSVEDPDRNGNTIYF
DNA: TGCAGCGTTGAGGACCCTGACAGGAATGGAAACACCATATATTTT

J: TRBJ1-6
size: .
D: .
V: TRBV5-1
CDR3: CASSLWVGANSPLHF
DNA: TGCGCCAGCAGCTTGTGGGTGGGCGCTAATTCACCCCTCCACTTT